Listed below are T cell receptor beta chains from one sample, sequenced in a study of PD-1 blockade in classical Hodgkin lymphoma. Using immunoSEQ multiplex PCR, the repertoire was profiled, and TCRdb retains in-frame clones only, with some absent. In the table there are 40,000 to 55,000 clones, around nine tenths of which are singletons. The material was peripheral blood mononuclear cells (PBMCs), obtained at baseline. These TCRs come from a human donor with classical Hodgkin lymphoma. CDR3s include the opening cysteine and the closing phenylalanine or tryptophan. Fields, in order: D gene, clone size, J gene, V gene, CDR3 DNA, CDR3 protein. D genes are given only for firm matches. The size field is filled for only some rows; it gives once, few, many or a size class.

d_gene: -; abundance: -; j_gene: TRBJ2-2; v_gene: TRBV19; CDR3nt: TGTGCCAGTAGTATTGCGTGGGAGCTGTTTTTT; CDR3aa: CASSIAWELFF
d_gene: -; abundance: -; j_gene: TRBJ2-3; v_gene: TRBV27; CDR3nt: TGTGCCAGCAGTTATCCCGGGACACAAAGCACAGATACGCAGTATTTT; CDR3aa: CASSYPGTQSTDTQYF
d_gene: -; abundance: once; j_gene: TRBJ2-7; v_gene: TRBV10-2; CDR3nt: TGCGCCAGCAGTACCTCCTACGAGCAGTACTTC; CDR3aa: CASSTSYEQYF
d_gene: TRBD2; abundance: -; j_gene: TRBJ2-7; v_gene: TRBV28; CDR3nt: TGTGCCAGCAGTTTGGGGGGGGACTACGAGCAGTACTTC; CDR3aa: CASSLGGDYEQYF
d_gene: -; abundance: -; j_gene: TRBJ2-5; v_gene: TRBV4-2; CDR3nt: TGTGCCAGCAGCCAATACACCCAGGGACCGGGCGGTCCGTACTTC; CDR3aa: CASSQYTQGPGGPYF
d_gene: -; abundance: -; j_gene: TRBJ2-1; v_gene: TRBV29-1; CDR3nt: TGCAGCGTTGATATTAGGGCCTACAATGAGCAGTTCTTC; CDR3aa: CSVDIRAYNEQFF
d_gene: -; abundance: -; j_gene: TRBJ2-3; v_gene: TRBV5-1; CDR3nt: TGCGCCAGCGGATACACAGATACGCAGTATTTT; CDR3aa: CASGYTDTQYF
d_gene: TRBD2; abundance: -; j_gene: TRBJ2-2; v_gene: TRBV4-2; CDR3nt: TGTGCCAGCAGCCATCCTAGCGGGGCCTCGAGCACCGGGGAGCTGTTTTTT; CDR3aa: CASSHPSGASSTGELFF
d_gene: TRBD1; abundance: -; j_gene: TRBJ1-5; v_gene: TRBV29-1; CDR3nt: TGCAGCGTTCGGACAGGGGACGGTCAGCCCCAGCATTTT; CDR3aa: CSVRTGDGQPQHF
d_gene: -; abundance: -; j_gene: TRBJ2-1; v_gene: TRBV19; CDR3nt: TGTGCCAGTGGCCCTGGCGGACCCTCTTACAATGAGCAGTTCTTC; CDR3aa: CASGPGGPSYNEQFF
d_gene: TRBD2; abundance: -; j_gene: TRBJ2-2; v_gene: TRBV7-9; CDR3nt: TGTGCCAGCAGGCCCGGGACTAGCGGCACCGGGGAGCTGTTTTTT; CDR3aa: CASRPGTSGTGELFF
d_gene: -; abundance: -; j_gene: TRBJ1-2; v_gene: TRBV10-2; CDR3nt: TGCGCCAGCAAGTCCGGGGCCTATGGCTACACCTTC; CDR3aa: CASKSGAYGYTF
d_gene: -; abundance: -; j_gene: TRBJ1-2; v_gene: TRBV6-6; CDR3nt: TGTGCCAGCAGTTATGAGGGAGGACCGGCTAACTATGGCTACACCTTC; CDR3aa: CASSYEGGPANYGYTF
d_gene: -; abundance: -; j_gene: TRBJ1-2; v_gene: TRBV5-1; CDR3nt: TGCGCCAGCAGCTTGGAACAGCCTTCTAACTATGGCTACACCTTC; CDR3aa: CASSLEQPSNYGYTF
d_gene: TRBD1; abundance: -; j_gene: TRBJ1-4; v_gene: TRBV7-2; CDR3nt: TGTGCCAGCAGCTCGGACAGGGGGCGTGAAAAACTGTTTTTT; CDR3aa: CASSSDRGREKLFF
d_gene: -; abundance: -; j_gene: TRBJ1-2; v_gene: TRBV6-1; CDR3nt: TGTGCCAGCAGTCCTGACAGTTCCTATGGCTACACCTTC; CDR3aa: CASSPDSSYGYTF
d_gene: -; abundance: -; j_gene: TRBJ1-1; v_gene: TRBV29-1; CDR3nt: TGCAGCGTTGTAAAACGGCTCGGGGGCGGGGGGCTCATGAACACTGAAGCTTTCTTT; CDR3aa: CSVVKRLGGGGLMNTEAFF
d_gene: -; abundance: few; j_gene: TRBJ1-2; v_gene: TRBV9; CDR3nt: TGTGCCAGCAGCTCCCGGGATGGCTACACCTTC; CDR3aa: CASSSRDGYTF
d_gene: -; abundance: -; j_gene: TRBJ2-6; v_gene: TRBV5-6; CDR3nt: TGTGCCAGCAGCTTTTCGACAGACTTGGACCCCAACGTCCTGACTTTC; CDR3aa: CASSFSTDLDPNVLTF
d_gene: -; abundance: -; j_gene: TRBJ1-2; v_gene: TRBV5-6; CDR3nt: TGTGCCAGCAGATCGAGGGGAAATGGCTACACCTTC; CDR3aa: CASRSRGNGYTF
d_gene: TRBD1; abundance: -; j_gene: TRBJ1-2; v_gene: TRBV9; CDR3nt: TGTGCCAGCAGCCCCAGGACAGGAGATTTC; CDR3aa: CASSPRTGDF
d_gene: TRBD1; abundance: -; j_gene: TRBJ1-4; v_gene: TRBV5-1; CDR3nt: TGCGCCAGCAGCTGGGACAGGGGAAATGAAAAACTGTTTTTT; CDR3aa: CASSWDRGNEKLFF
d_gene: TRBD2; abundance: -; j_gene: TRBJ2-5; v_gene: TRBV28; CDR3nt: TGTGCCAGCAGTTTAGCCCCTCCGGGACTAGCGGGAGGGCATAAAGAGACCCAGTACTTC; CDR3aa: CASSLAPPGLAGGHKETQYF
d_gene: TRBD1; abundance: -; j_gene: TRBJ1-2; v_gene: TRBV29-1; CDR3nt: TGCAGCGTCTTGCTGCTAGGGCTAAGGGACAGGGAGAACTATGGCTACACCTTC; CDR3aa: CSVLLLGLRDRENYGYTF
d_gene: -; abundance: medium-sized; j_gene: TRBJ1-5; v_gene: TRBV6-1; CDR3nt: TGTGCCAGCAGGGAGATCCGGAGCAATCAGCCCCAGCATTTT; CDR3aa: CASREIRSNQPQHF
d_gene: -; abundance: -; j_gene: TRBJ1-1; v_gene: TRBV19; CDR3nt: TGTGCCAGTAGTATTAGACCGAGGAACACTGAAGCTTTCTTT; CDR3aa: CASSIRPRNTEAFF
d_gene: -; abundance: -; j_gene: TRBJ1-1; v_gene: TRBV5-4; CDR3nt: TGTGCCAGCAGCTTGCCCCAGGGCATGAACACTGAAGCTTTCTTT; CDR3aa: CASSLPQGMNTEAFF
d_gene: TRBD1; abundance: -; j_gene: TRBJ1-6; v_gene: TRBV4-3; CDR3nt: TGCGCCAGCAGCCAAGTGTTGCAGGGGGCGACGAGCTCCTATAATTCACCCCTCCACTTT; CDR3aa: CASSQVLQGATSSYNSPLHF
d_gene: TRBD1; abundance: -; j_gene: TRBJ2-7; v_gene: TRBV27; CDR3nt: TGTGCCAGCAGTTTAACACAGGGGTCCTCTGAGCAGTACTTC; CDR3aa: CASSLTQGSSEQYF
d_gene: TRBD2; abundance: -; j_gene: TRBJ2-7; v_gene: TRBV19; CDR3nt: TGTGCCAGTAGTATGTGGACTAGCGGGGCATACGAGCAGTACTTC; CDR3aa: CASSMWTSGAYEQYF
d_gene: -; abundance: -; j_gene: TRBJ2-7; v_gene: TRBV15; CDR3nt: TGTGCCACCAGCAGAGCCCCCCCGAACGAGCAGTACTTC; CDR3aa: CATSRAPPNEQYF
d_gene: TRBD2; abundance: -; j_gene: TRBJ2-3; v_gene: TRBV10-3; CDR3nt: TGTGCCATCAGTGCGAGGCGGGGGAGCACAGATACGCAGTATTTT; CDR3aa: CAISARRGSTDTQYF